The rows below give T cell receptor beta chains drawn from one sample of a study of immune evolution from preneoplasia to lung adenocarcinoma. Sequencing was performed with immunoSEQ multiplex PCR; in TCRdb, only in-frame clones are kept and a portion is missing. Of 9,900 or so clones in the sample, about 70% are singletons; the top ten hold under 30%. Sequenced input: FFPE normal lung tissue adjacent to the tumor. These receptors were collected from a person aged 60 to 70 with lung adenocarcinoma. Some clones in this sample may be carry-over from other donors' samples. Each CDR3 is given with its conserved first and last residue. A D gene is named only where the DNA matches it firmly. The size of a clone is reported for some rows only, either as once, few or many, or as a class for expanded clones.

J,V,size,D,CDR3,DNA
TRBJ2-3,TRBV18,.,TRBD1,CASSPTLQGVTDTQYF,TGTGCCAGCTCACCAACTTTACAGGGGGTCACAGATACGCAGTATTTT
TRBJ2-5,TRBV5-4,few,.,CASRGGVGETQYF,TGTGCCAGCCGCGGCGGTGTAGGGGAGACCCAGTACTTC
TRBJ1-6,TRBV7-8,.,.,CASSLSGSPLHF,TGTGCCAGCAGCTTATCGGGCTCACCCCTCCACTTT
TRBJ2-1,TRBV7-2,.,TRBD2,CASSPQARGLYNEQFF,TGTGCCAGCAGCCCTCAAGCCCGGGGACTATATAATGAGCAGTTCTTC
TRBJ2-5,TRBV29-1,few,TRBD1,CSVGRGETQYF,TGCAGCGTTGGCAGGGGGGAGACCCAGTACTTC
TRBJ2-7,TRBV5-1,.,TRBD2,CASSLTQLAGETAF,TGCGCCAGCAGCTTAACCCAACTAGCGGGAGAAACGGCATTC
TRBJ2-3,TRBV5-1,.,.,CASSQTDQDTQYF,TGCGCCAGCAGCCAAACCGACCAAGATACGCAGTATTTT
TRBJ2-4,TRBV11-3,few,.,CASSAGSGNIQYF,TGTGCCAGCAGCGCGGGTTCGGGGAACATTCAGTACTTC
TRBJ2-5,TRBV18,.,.,CASSPGVGTSVTQYF,TGTGCCAGCTCACCTGGGGTGGGCACCAGCGTGACCCAGTACTTC
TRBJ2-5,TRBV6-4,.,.,CASSVNGGGLETQYF,TGTGCCAGCAGCGTCAATGGGGGCGGATTAGAGACCCAGTACTTC
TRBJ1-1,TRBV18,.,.,CASSPPPGRRAEAFF,TGTGCCAGCTCACCGCCTCCGGGGCGGCGGGCTGAAGCTTTCTTT
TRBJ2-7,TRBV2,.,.,CASSEALGGTEQYF,TGTGCCAGCAGTGAAGCCCTAGGAGGAACCGAGCAGTACTTC
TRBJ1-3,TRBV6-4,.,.,CASSSRREENTIYF,TGTGCCAGCAGTAGCAGGAGAGAAGAGAACACCATATATTTT
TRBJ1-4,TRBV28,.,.,CASSWRTDGKLFF,TGTGCCAGCAGTTGGAGGACAGATGGAAAACTGTTTTTT
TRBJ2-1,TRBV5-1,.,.,CASSFITQGGEQFF,TGCGCCAGCAGCTTTATAACCCAAGGGGGTGAGCAGTTCTTC
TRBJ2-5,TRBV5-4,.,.,CASSYPQETQYF,TGTGCCAGCAGCTACCCCCAAGAGACCCAGTACTTC
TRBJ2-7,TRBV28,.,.,CASTSTLALVYEQYF,TGTGCCAGCACCTCTACCCTAGCGCTCGTCTACGAGCAGTACTTC
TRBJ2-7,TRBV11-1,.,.,CASSLSVGTASYEQYF,TGTGCCAGCAGCTTAAGTGTGGGGACGGCCTCCTACGAGCAGTACTTC
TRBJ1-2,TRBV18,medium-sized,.,CASSPPGVWGYTF,TGTGCCAGCTCACCACCAGGGGTGTGGGGCTACACCTTC
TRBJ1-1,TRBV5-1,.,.,CASSPEGGYTEAFF,TGCGCCAGCAGCCCTGAGGGGGGTTACACTGAAGCTTTCTTT
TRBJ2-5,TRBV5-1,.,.,CASSLSHGRGETQYF,TGCGCCAGCAGCTTGTCGCACGGAAGGGGGGAGACCCAGTACTTC
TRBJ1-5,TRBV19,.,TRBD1,CASSILGQGGQPQHF,TGTGCCAGTAGTATCCTCGGACAGGGGGGTCAGCCCCAGCATTTT
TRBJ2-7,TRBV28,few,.,CASSFQPSYEQYF,TGTGCCAGCAGTTTTCAGCCATCCTACGAGCAGTACTTC
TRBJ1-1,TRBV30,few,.,CAWSVVVEAFF,TGTGCCTGGAGTGTAGTTGTTGAAGCTTTCTTT
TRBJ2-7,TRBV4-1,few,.,CASSANHEQYF,TGCGCCAGCAGCGCTAATCACGAGCAGTACTTC
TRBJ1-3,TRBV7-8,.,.,CASSLASGSSGNTIYF,TGTGCCAGCAGCTTAGCGTCCGGGAGCTCTGGAAACACCATATATTTT
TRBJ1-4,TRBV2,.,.,CASSDPGQVREKLFF,TGTGCCAGCAGTGATCCGGGACAAGTCCGGGAAAAACTGTTTTTT
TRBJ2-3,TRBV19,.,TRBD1,CASSFSTGSNTQYF,TGTGCCAGTAGTTTCTCGACAGGGTCTAATACGCAGTATTTT
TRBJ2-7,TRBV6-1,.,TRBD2,CASSEAISGRAGGQYF,TGTGCCAGCAGTGAAGCCATTAGCGGGAGGGCCGGAGGGCAGTACTTC
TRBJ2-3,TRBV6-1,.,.,CASSEGPAGTDTQYF,TGTGCCAGCAGTGAAGGACCGGCGGGCACAGATACGCAGTATTTT
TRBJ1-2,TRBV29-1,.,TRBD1,CSLTYPGQGAGGYTF,TGCAGCCTAACCTATCCGGGACAGGGGGCCGGGGGCTACACCTTC
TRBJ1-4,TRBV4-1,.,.,CASSQDLEGPTNEKLFF,TGCGCCAGCAGCCAAGATCTTGAGGGGCCAACTAATGAAAAACTGTTTTTT
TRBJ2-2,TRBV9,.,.,CASSTRQVPGELFF,TGTGCCAGCAGCACCCGACAGGTTCCCGGGGAGCTGTTTTTT
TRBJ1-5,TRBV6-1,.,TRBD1,CASSAGTGGEGQPQHF,TGTGCCAGCAGTGCAGGGACAGGGGGCGAAGGTCAGCCCCAGCATTTT
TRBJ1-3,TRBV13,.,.,CASGSLGSGNTIYF,TGTGCCAGCGGATCCCTAGGGTCTGGAAACACCATATATTTT
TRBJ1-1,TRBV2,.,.,CASSELGERTEAFF,TGTGCCAGCAGTGAATTGGGGGAGAGGACTGAAGCTTTCTTT
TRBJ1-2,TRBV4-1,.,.,CASSQGQKNYGYTF,TGCGCCAGCAGCCAAGGACAGAAAAACTATGGCTACACCTTC
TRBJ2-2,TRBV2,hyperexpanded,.,CASMVSGMNTGELFF,TGTGCCAGCATGGTATCCGGGATGAACACCGGGGAGCTGTTTTTT
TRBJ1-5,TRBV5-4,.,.,CASSPGYSNQPQHF,TGTGCCAGCAGCCCAGGCTATAGCAATCAGCCCCAGCATTTT
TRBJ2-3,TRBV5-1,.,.,CASSASGLGVNTQYF,TGCGCCAGCAGCGCATCAGGCTTGGGGGTGAATACGCAGTATTTT
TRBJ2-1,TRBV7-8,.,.,CASSPAPSGSRFF,TGTGCCAGCAGCCCCGCCCCTTCCGGGAGTCGGTTCTTC
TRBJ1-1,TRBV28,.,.,CASLSVDTEAFF,TGTGCCAGCCTCTCAGTGGACACTGAAGCTTTCTTT
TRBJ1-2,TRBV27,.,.,CASRRGQGTF,TGTGCCAGCAGAAGGGGTCAAGGCACCTTC
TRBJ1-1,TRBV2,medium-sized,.,CASRAELTVNTEAFF,TGTGCCAGCAGAGCCGAATTAACAGTGAACACTGAAGCTTTCTTT
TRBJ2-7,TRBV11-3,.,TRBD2,CASSLGPATWTSGSGEQYF,TGTGCCAGCAGCTTAGGGCCAGCCACTTGGACTAGCGGGAGTGGCGAGCAGTACTTC
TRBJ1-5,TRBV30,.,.,CAWSVGEINQPQHF,TGTGCCTGGAGTGTTGGAGAAATCAATCAGCCCCAGCATTTT
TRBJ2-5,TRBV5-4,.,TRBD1,CASRVTGETQYF,TGTGCCAGCAGGGTGACAGGGGAGACCCAGTACTTC
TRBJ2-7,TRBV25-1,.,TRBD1,CASTRGTGGYEQYF,TGTGCCAGCACTAGAGGGACAGGGGGCTACGAGCAGTACTTC
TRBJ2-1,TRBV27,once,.,CASSPLLRGELFF,TGTGCCAGCAGTCCCCTCCTCAGAGGGGAGCTGTTCTTC
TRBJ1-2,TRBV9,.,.,CASSVGGSTGYTF,TGTGCCAGCAGCGTAGGAGGTTCCACGGGCTACACCTTC
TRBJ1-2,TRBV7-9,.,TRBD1,CASSSRQGDGYTF,TGTGCCAGCAGCTCGAGACAGGGAGATGGCTACACCTTC
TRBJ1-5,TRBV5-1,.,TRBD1,CASSLGQGTQPQHF,TGCGCCAGCAGCCTCGGACAGGGAACCCAGCCCCAGCATTTT
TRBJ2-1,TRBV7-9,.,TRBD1,CASSSGGRGGYNEQFF,TGTGCCAGCAGCTCAGGGGGCCGTGGCGGATACAATGAGCAGTTCTTC
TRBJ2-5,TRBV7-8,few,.,CASSPNDHLQETQYF,TGTGCCAGCAGCCCCAACGACCACTTACAAGAGACCCAGTACTTC
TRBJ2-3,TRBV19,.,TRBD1,CASSLWTGGPGTQYF,TGTGCCAGTAGTTTATGGACAGGGGGTCCTGGTACGCAGTATTTT
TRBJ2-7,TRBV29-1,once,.,CSVRQGNYEQYF,TGCAGCGTTCGCCAGGGGAATTACGAGCAGTACTTC
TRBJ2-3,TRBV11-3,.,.,CASRYTDTQYF,TGTGCCAGCCGATATACAGATACGCAGTATTTT